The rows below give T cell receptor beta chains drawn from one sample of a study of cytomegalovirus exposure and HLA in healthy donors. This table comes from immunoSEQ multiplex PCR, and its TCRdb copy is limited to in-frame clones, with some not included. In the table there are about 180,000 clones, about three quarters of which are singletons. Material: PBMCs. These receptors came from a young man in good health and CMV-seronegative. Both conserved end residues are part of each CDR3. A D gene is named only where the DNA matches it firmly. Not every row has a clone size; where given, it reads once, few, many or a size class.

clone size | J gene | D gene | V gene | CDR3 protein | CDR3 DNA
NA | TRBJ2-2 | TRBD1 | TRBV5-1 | CASSSYRGLGELFF | TGCGCCAGCAGCTCCTACAGGGGGCTCGGGGAGCTGTTTTTT
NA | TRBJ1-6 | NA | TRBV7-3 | CASRAGQPNSPLHF | TGTGCCAGCAGGGCCGGACAGCCGAATTCACCCCTCCACTTT
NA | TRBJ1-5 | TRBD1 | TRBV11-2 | CASSLDSDRGRNQPQHF | TGTGCCAGCAGCTTAGATTCGGACAGGGGGCGAAATCAGCCCCAGCATTTT
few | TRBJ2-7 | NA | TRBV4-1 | CASSPRDTFSYEQYF | TGCGCCAGCAGCCCCCGGGACACATTCTCCTACGAGCAGTACTTC
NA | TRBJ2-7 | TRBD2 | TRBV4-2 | CASSQDLASGSYEQYF | TGTGCCAGCAGCCAAGATCTGGCTAGCGGCTCCTACGAGCAGTACTTC
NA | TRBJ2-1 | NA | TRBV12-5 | CASGYFNEQFF | TGTGCTAGTGGTTACTTCAATGAGCAGTTCTTC
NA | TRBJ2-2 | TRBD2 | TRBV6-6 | CASSPWTSGNTGELFF | TGTGCCAGCAGTCCCTGGACTAGCGGGAACACCGGGGAGCTGTTTTTT
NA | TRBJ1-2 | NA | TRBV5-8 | CASSLAGLTGYTF | TGTGCCAGCAGCTTGGCGGGACTAACTGGCTACACCTTC
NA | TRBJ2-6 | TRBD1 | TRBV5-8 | CAIPGTGAVVGANVLTF | TGTGCCATCCCCGGGACAGGGGCAGTAGTTGGGGCCAACGTCCTGACTTTC
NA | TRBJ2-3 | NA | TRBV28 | CASSLAGDQDTQYF | TGTGCCAGCAGTTTGGCAGGGGATCAAGATACGCAGTATTTT
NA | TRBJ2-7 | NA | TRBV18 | CASSPRGTHASVYEQYF | TGTGCCAGCTCACCACGTGGGACTCACGCCTCCGTTTACGAGCAGTACTTC
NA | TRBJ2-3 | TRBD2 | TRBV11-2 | CASGRTSGRSDTQYF | TGTGCCAGCGGACGGACTAGCGGGAGATCAGATACGCAGTATTTT
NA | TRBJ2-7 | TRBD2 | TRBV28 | CASSSPTSGSSYEQYF | TGTGCCAGCAGTTCCCCGACTAGCGGTAGCTCCTACGAGCAGTACTTC
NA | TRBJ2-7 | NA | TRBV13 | CASSIYRDLSSYEQYF | TGTGCCAGCAGCATCTACCGGGACTTAAGCTCCTACGAGCAGTACTTC
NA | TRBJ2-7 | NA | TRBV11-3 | CASSLESGEQYF | TGTGCCAGCAGCTTAGAGTCAGGCGAGCAGTACTTC
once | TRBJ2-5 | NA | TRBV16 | CASSQISRGYQETQYF | TGTGCCAGCAGCCAAATATCACGGGGGTACCAAGAGACCCAGTACTTC
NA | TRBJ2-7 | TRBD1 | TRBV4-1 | CASRQPGQRSRGQYF | TGCGCCAGCAGACAACCGGGACAGCGTAGTCGAGGGCAGTACTTC
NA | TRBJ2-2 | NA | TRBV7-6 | CASREGPNTGELFF | TGTGCCAGCAGGGAGGGGCCGAACACCGGGGAGCTGTTTTTT
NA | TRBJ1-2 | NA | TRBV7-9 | CASSLQTPRPGYTF | TGTGCCAGCAGCTTGCAGACCCCTAGGCCCGGCTACACCTTC
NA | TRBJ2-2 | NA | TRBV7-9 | CASSQVRESGELFF | TGTGCCAGCAGCCAAGTCAGGGAATCCGGGGAGCTGTTTTTT
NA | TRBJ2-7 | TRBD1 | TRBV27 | CASSLDRGYEQYF | TGTGCCAGCAGTTTGGACAGGGGCTACGAGCAGTACTTC
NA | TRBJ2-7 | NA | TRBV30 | CAWSRANEQYF | TGTGCCTGGAGTCGAGCCAACGAGCAGTACTTC
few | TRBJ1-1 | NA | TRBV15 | CATTPTEITEAFF | TGTGCCACCACCCCGACGGAGATCACTGAAGCTTTCTTT
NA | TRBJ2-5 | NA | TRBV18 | CASSQTGVETQYF | TGTGCCAGCTCACAGACGGGGGTGGAGACCCAGTACTTC
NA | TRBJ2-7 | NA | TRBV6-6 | CASSQRRLAYEQYF | TGTGCCAGCAGTCAACGACGGCTAGCCTACGAGCAGTACTTC
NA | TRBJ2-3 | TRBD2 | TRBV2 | CASSEIWLAGGPDTQYF | TGTGCCAGCAGTGAAATTTGGCTAGCGGGGGGCCCAGATACGCAGTATTTT
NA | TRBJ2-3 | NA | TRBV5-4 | CASSFWDTSRDTQYF | TGTGCCAGCAGCTTCTGGGACACCTCGAGGGATACGCAGTATTTT
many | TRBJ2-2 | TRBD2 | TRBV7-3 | CASSILAGGELFF | TGTGCCAGCAGCATCCTAGCGGGCGGGGAGCTGTTTTTT
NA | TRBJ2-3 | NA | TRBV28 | CASSPGLLSSTDTQYF | TGTGCCAGCAGTCCGGGACTTTTATCTAGCACAGATACGCAGTATTTT
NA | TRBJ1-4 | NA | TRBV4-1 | CASSAGAYRENEKLFF | TGCGCCAGCAGCGCGGGCGCGTACAGGGAAAATGAAAAACTGTTTTTT
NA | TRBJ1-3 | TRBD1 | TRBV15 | CATSTDRAGNTIYF | TGTGCCACCAGCACCGACAGGGCTGGAAACACCATATATTTT
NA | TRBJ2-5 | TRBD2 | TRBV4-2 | CASSQDKRGGLGNQYF | TGTGCCAGCAGCCAAGACAAGCGGGGGGGCCTGGGGAACCAGTACTTC
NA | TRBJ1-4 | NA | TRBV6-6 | CASSSQGNANEKLFF | TGTGCCAGCAGTTCGCAGGGGAATGCTAATGAAAAACTGTTTTTT
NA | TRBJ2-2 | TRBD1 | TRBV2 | CASKGTGGGGELFF | TGTGCCAGCAAGGGGACAGGGGGCGGCGGGGAGCTGTTTTTT
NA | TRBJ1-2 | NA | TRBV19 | CASSPASGYGYTF | TGTGCCAGTAGCCCAGCCAGCGGCTATGGCTACACCTTC
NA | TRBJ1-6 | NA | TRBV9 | CASSVDGAPGAHNSPLHF | TGTGCCAGCAGCGTAGATGGGGCCCCAGGTGCGCATAATTCACCCCTCCACTTT
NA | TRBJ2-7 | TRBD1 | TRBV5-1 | CASSLAWGQGGPYEQYF | TGCGCCAGCAGCTTGGCCTGGGGACAGGGAGGGCCCTACGAGCAGTACTTC
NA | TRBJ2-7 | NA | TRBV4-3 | CASSQEPWTGYEQYF | TGCGCCAGCAGCCAAGAACCGTGGACTGGCTACGAGCAGTACTTC
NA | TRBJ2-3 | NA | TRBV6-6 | CASSYLGDTQYF | TGTGCCAGCAGTTATCTCGGAGATACGCAGTATTTT
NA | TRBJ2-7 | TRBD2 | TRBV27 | CASSLSGGGPYEQYF | TGTGCCAGCAGTTTATCTGGCGGGGGGCCCTACGAGCAGTACTTC
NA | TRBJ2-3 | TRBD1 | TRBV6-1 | CASSLDRAPTDTQYF | TGTGCCAGCAGTTTAGACAGGGCCCCCACAGATACGCAGTATTTT
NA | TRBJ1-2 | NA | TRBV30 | CAWSVKGYGYTF | TGTGCCTGGAGTGTAAAGGGGTATGGCTACACCTTC
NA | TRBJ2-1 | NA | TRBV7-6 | CASSLNPSSYNEQFF | TGTGCCAGCAGCTTAAACCCGAGCTCCTACAATGAGCAGTTCTTC